The clone carrying this TCR beta chain was detected once. The sample is drawn from a study of blood T cell repertoires in COVID-19. Study-wide context: Italy, Spain and the United States were the sources of the convalescent and acute COVID-19 samples. Nucleic acid was either cDNA or gDNA, and it came from T cells, B-cell-depleted T cells, or PBMCs.

V lost 6 bases, J lost 2 bases, and 10 bases lay in between. In germline, CDR1 is KGHSH, CDR2 LQKENI. CDR3 length equals 13 residues. In the original analysis: Quantification of nucleated cells was approximated via reference gene primer amplification. TCRdb's table, derived via immunoSEQ multiplex PCR, lists solely in-frame clones and lacks some. V and J calls and clone size are given by that table; D and trimming were obtained from the DNA. The repertoire holds 200,000 to 250,000 clones, with around 84% as singletons. V usage is TRBV18 and J usage is TRBJ2-5, with D unclear. The specimen was peripheral blood. The TCR was taken from a man aged 25-40 years with active or convalescent COVID-19. CDR3 coding DNA: TGTGCCAGCTCCCCAGAGAGGCAAGAGACCCAGTACTTC. Translating it yields CASSPERQETQYF.